Presented here are 9 T cell receptor beta chains from one specimen sequenced in a study of monozygotic twins with inflammatory bowel disease. TCRdb reprocessed the 5' RACE reads, keeping one entry per CDR3 protein, no DNA. The sample has 420,000 or so distinct CDR3 sequences. What was sequenced was blood. The receptor set was obtained from a human donor with ulcerative colitis or Crohn's disease, or a healthy co-twin of an affected twin (not recorded which).

This chain uses TRBV4-2 with TRBJ1-2. Germline-derived CDR1 and CDR2 are LGHNA and YNFKEQ. The CDR3 extends over 13 amino acids. The CDR3 here is CASSQDNLYGYTF.

The chain combines TRBV7-9 with TRBJ2-5. Per the germline V gene, CDR1 is SEHNR and CDR2 is FQNEAQ (reference sequence). This CDR3 has 15 amino acids. The CDR3 sequence: CASSYLVPTQETQYF.

The V gene is TRBV7-9, the J gene TRBJ1-3; no DNA is available, so the TRBD1 call from TCRdb remains unchecked. Germline-derived CDR1 and CDR2 are SEHNR and FQNEAQ (reference sequence). The CDR3 covers 15 residues. The CDR3 is CASSKTGGNGNTIYF.

The chain recombines TRBV3-1 with TRBJ1-2; TCRdb lists TRBD1, though no DNA is available to test this call. The germline gives CDR1 LGHDT, CDR2 YNNKEL (reference sequence). The CDR3 has 14 residues. CDR3 protein: CASKGQGRNYGYTF.

This chain links TRBV20-1 with TRBJ2-3. This CDR3 region has 13 residues. CDR1 and CDR2 (germline): DFQATT, SNEGSKA (reference sequence). The CDR3 protein is CSARGGGTDTQYF.

This chain joins TRBV12-3 or TRBV12-4 and TRBJ1-6. CDR3 length equals 14 residues. This CDR3 reads CASSGRAGSSPLHF.

V and J are TRBV5-1 and TRBJ2-5; the D call from TCRdb, TRBD2, cannot be confirmed without DNA. The CDR3 length is 15 residues. Germline CDR1 reads SGHRS; CDR2 reads YFSETQ. CDR3: CASSFSGTRSETQYF.

The CDR3 spells CASSLETDYSTDTQYF. The chain is built from TRBV5-6 and TRBJ2-3; TCRdb returns TRBD2, unconfirmable since there is no DNA. CDR1 is SGHDT and CDR2 is YYEEEE in the germline V gene. The CDR3 is 16 residues long.

The chain couples TRBV10-3 to TRBJ1-5. The CDR3 sequence is 15 residues long. Germline CDR1 ENHRY, CDR2 SYGVKD. The CDR3 is CAISEALISNQPQHF.